This T cell receptor (beta chain) comes out of a study of cytomegalovirus exposure and HLA in healthy donors. The study ran its PCR with 60 Vbeta and 13 Jbeta primers. Under the authors' procedure: Unique TCR beta chains numbered roughly 80 million in a later analysis, with roughly 9.9 million shared. The table came from immunoSEQ multiplex PCR; TCRdb's copy has only in-frame clones and leaves some out. That table furnishes V, J and clone size, whereas the DNA furnished D and trimming. This table holds about 150,000 clones, over 70% found once. Findings and caveats of the study: Sequencing depth roughly uniform across donors was assumed in presence/absence analyses.

This clone was counted a single time. Its target is unknown. CDR1 is LGHNA, CDR2 YNFKEQ, per germline. Trimming took 0 bases from V and 7 from J; bases not matched to a gene: 6. The CDR3 covers 15 residues. V usage is TRBV4-2 and J usage is TRBJ2-5, with 9 bases identical to TRBD2. The receptor's source is a man between 25 and 39 years old in good health and CMV-seropositive. Sequenced material: PBMCs. The CDR3 spells CASSQDPTSGGTQYF. The CDR3 DNA is TGTGCCAGCAGCCAAGATCCGACTAGCGGTGGGACCCAGTACTTC.